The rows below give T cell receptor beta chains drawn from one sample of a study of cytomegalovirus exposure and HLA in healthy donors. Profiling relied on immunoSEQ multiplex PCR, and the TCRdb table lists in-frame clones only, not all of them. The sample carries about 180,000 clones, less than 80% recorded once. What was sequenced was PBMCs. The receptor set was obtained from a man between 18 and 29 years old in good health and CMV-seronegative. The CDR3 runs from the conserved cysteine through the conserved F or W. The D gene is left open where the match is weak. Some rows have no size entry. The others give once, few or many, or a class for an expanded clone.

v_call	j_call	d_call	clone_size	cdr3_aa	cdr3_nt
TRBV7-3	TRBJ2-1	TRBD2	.	CASSPGVAGGTEQFF	TGTGCCAGCAGCCCCGGGGTAGCGGGAGGGACTGAGCAGTTCTTC
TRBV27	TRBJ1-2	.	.	CASSTKGRATGGYTF	TGTGCCAGCAGTACCAAGGGCCGGGCCACAGGGGGCTACACCTTC
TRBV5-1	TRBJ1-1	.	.	CASSSPVRDVSNTEAFF	TGCGCCAGCAGCTCCCCTGTCCGGGATGTATCGAACACTGAAGCTTTCTTT
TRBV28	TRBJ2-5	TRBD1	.	CASGRQGPRTQYF	TGTGCCAGCGGCCGACAGGGCCCCCGGACCCAGTACTTC
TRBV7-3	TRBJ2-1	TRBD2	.	CASSFSGGSSYNEQFF	TGTGCCAGCAGCTTCTCCGGGGGGAGCTCCTACAATGAGCAGTTCTTC
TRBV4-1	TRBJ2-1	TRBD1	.	CASSQGGTAYNEQFF	TGCGCCAGCAGCCAAGGGGGGACAGCGTACAATGAGCAGTTCTTC
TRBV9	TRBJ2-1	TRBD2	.	CASSVVERGEGSEQFF	TGTGCCAGCAGCGTAGTGGAGCGGGGGGAGGGAAGTGAGCAGTTCTTC
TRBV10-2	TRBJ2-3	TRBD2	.	CASRDSSGGTDTQYF	TGCGCCAGCAGGGACTCTAGCGGGGGCACAGATACGCAGTATTTT
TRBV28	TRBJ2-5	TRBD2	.	CASSLAAGEPEETQYF	TGTGCCAGCAGTTTAGCAGCGGGGGAACCGGAGGAGACCCAGTACTTC
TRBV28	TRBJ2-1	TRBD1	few	CASRKGQGEVNEQFF	TGTGCCAGCAGGAAAGGACAGGGGGAGGTTAATGAGCAGTTCTTC
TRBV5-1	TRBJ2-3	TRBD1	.	CASSPGQGFTDTQYF	TGCGCCAGCAGCCCGGGACAGGGGTTCACAGATACGCAGTATTTT
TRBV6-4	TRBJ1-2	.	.	CASSDSDGGYTF	TGTGCCAGCAGTGACTCAGATGGCGGCTACACCTTC
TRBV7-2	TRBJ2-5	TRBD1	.	CASSEDRGSFETQYF	TGTGCCAGCAGCGAAGACAGGGGGAGCTTCGAGACCCAGTACTTC
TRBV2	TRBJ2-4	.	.	CASRRGNLAKNIQYF	TGTGCCAGCAGAAGAGGAAACCTAGCCAAAAACATTCAGTACTTC
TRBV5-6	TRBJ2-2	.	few	CASSWVGQANTGELFF	TGTGCCAGCAGCTGGGTGGGGCAGGCGAACACCGGGGAGCTGTTTTTT
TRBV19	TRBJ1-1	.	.	CASSIVGRRGNTEAFF	TGTGCCAGTAGTATTGTCGGGCGCAGGGGGAACACTGAAGCTTTCTTT
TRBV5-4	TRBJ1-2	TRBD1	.	CASSLARQGAHGYTF	TGTGCCAGCAGCTTGGCCCGACAGGGGGCGCATGGCTACACCTTC
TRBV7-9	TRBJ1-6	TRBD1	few	CSSSLGDSSYNSPLHF	TGTTCCAGCAGCTTGGGGGACAGCTCCTATAATTCACCCCTCCACTTT
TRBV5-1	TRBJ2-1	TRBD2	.	CASSPGDSGGFPQFF	TGCGCCAGCAGTCCCGGGGATAGCGGGGGGTTCCCACAGTTCTTC
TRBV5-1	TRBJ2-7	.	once	CASSLVEGTYEQYF	TGCGCCAGCAGCTTGGTTGAGGGCACCTACGAGCAGTACTTC
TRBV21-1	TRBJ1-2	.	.	CASSKESRRGIIGYGYTF	TGTGCCAGCAGCAAAGAGAGCCGACGGGGGATTATAGGCTATGGCTACACCTTC
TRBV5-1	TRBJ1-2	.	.	CASSSDGDYGYTF	TGCGCCAGCAGCTCCGACGGAGACTATGGCTACACCTTC
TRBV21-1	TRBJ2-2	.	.	CASSNRQGDTGELFF	TGTGCCAGCAGCAACCGACAGGGAGACACCGGGGAGCTGTTTTTT
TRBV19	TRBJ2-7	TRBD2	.	CASRRTSGNSYEQYF	TGTGCCAGTAGGAGGACTAGCGGAAACTCCTACGAGCAGTACTTC
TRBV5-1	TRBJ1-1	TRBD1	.	CASSLVDRGRDEAFF	TGCGCCAGCAGCTTGGTTGACAGGGGGCGGGATGAAGCTTTCTTT
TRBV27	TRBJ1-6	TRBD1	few	CASSPGTGVTGTLHF	TGTGCCAGCAGTCCCGGGACAGGGGTGACTGGGACCCTCCACTTT
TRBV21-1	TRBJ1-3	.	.	CASSRRPQGYAGNTIYF	TGTGCCAGCAGCAGACGACCACAGGGGTATGCCGGAAACACCATATATTTT